One sample yielded the 28 T cell receptor beta chains listed below, sequenced in a study of blood T cell repertoires in COVID-19. Clones were read by immunoSEQ multiplex PCR, and TCRdb kept only the in-frame ones, dropping some. The sample records 100,000 to 150,000 clones, 85% to 90% being singletons. Sequenced: peripheral blood. These receptors were collected from an elderly woman with COVID-19, enrolled during active disease.

The rearrangement uses TRBV18 and TRBJ1-1; possible D gene TRBD1, 6 bases. V gave up 8 bases and J gave up 1 base, with 20 bases separating them. This CDR3 comprises 16 residues. Germline CDR1 reads KGHSH; CDR2 reads LQKENI. The CDR3 sequence: CASHDMRGIGNTEAFF. For the CDR3, the DNA is TGTGCCAGCCATGATATGAGGGGGATAGGGAACACTGAAGCTTTCTTT.

This CDR3 reads CAVKGTGRGGRRAYEQYF. CDR3 nucleotide sequence: TGTGCCGTAAAAGGGACAGGACGTGGCGGCCGACGTGCCTACGAGCAGTACTTC. The genes are TRBV13 and TRBJ2-7, with 8 bases aligning to TRBD1. This CDR3 is 18 amino acids long. Germline loops: CDR1 PRHDT, CDR2 FYEKMQ (reference sequence). The V segment lost 11 bases and the J segment 2 bases; nucleotides outside the gene matches: 23.

The J gene is TRBJ2-7, the V gene TRBV4-1; 7 bases are shared with TRBD2. The J segment lost 4 bases and the V segment lost 0 bases, leaving 6 bases of the junction unmatched. The CDR3 length is 15 residues. Germline V gene sequence: CDR1 MGHRA, CDR2 YSYEKL. The CDR3 DNA follows: TGCGCCAGCAGCCAAGAAGGGCGGGAGAATTACGAGCAGTACTTC. Translated, it gives CASSQEGRENYEQYF.

This rearrangement joins TRBV9 to TRBJ1-5; 10 nucleotides match TRBD1. This CDR3 region has 20 residues. V shed 0 bases and J 0 bases; nucleotides not matched to a gene: 12. From germline, CDR1 is SGDLS and CDR2 YYNGEE. CDR3 sequence (DNA): TGTGCCAGCAGCGTAGAATCGGGACAGGGGCAACCTTTTAGCAATCAGCCCCAGCATTTT. It is translated as CASSVESGQGQPFSNQPQHF.

V usage is TRBV5-1 and J usage is TRBJ2-1; TRBD1 is a possible D gene (5 bases). CDR1 SGHRS and CDR2 YFSETQ come from the germline V gene. With 0 bases removed from V and 6 bases from J, the gap between germline ends came to 10 bases. The length of the CDR3 is 14 residues. The chain's CDR3 is CASSLGGSSNEQFF. The CDR3 coding sequence is TGCGCCAGCAGCTTGGGGGGCTCAAGCAATGAGCAGTTCTTC.

The chain recombines TRBV6-5 with TRBJ2-1; D possibly corresponds to TRBD2 (6 bases). The germline V gene encodes CDR1 MNHEY and CDR2 SVGAGI. The V end was cut by 4 bases, the J end by 8 bases, with 12 bases between. The CDR3 contains 13 residues. CDR3 in DNA: TGTGCCAGCAGTTTGGGACTTGAGTATGAGCAGTTCTTC. This encodes CASSLGLEYEQFF.

This rearrangement joins TRBV11-2 to TRBJ2-6; TRBD2 matches 7 bases. Germline CDR1 and CDR2: SGHAT and FQNNGV. The CDR3 consists of 15 residues. Unmatched junction bases numbered 4, after V lost 6 bases and J lost 2 bases. The CDR3 here is CASSEAGAGANVLTF. In DNA, the CDR3 is TGTGCCAGCAGTGAGGCGGGAGCTGGGGCCAACGTCCTGACTTTC.

The chain carries TRBV28 and TRBJ1-3, with no clear D. From germline, CDR1 is MDHEN and CDR2 SYDVKM. V lost 5 bases and J 4 bases, leaving 12 bases between the germline ends. The CDR3 totals 14 residues. In DNA, the CDR3 is TGTGCCAGCAGTCCGATCGGAGCGGGAAACACCATATATTTT. Translating gives CASSPIGAGNTIYF.

V usage is TRBV4-3 and J usage is TRBJ1-6, with TRBD1 matching 7 bases. CDR3 length equals 15 residues. CDR1 is LGHNA, CDR2 YSLEER, per germline. Losses at the gene ends were 0 bases for V and 9 bases for J; bases not matched to a gene: 5. The CDR3 region is CASSQETGNISPLHF. In nucleotides, the CDR3 is TGCGCCAGCAGCCAAGAGACAGGGAATATTTCACCCCTCCACTTT.

The CDR3 sequence: CASTTLGGEKLFF. The CDR3 DNA is TGTGCCAGCACCACCCTAGGCGGTGAAAAACTGTTTTTT. This rearrangement joins TRBV12-3 or TRBV12-4 to TRBJ1-4; D not certain. This CDR3 has 13 residues. The germline V and J ends were trimmed by 7 bases and 7 bases, with 13 bases remaining between them.

The rearrangement links TRBV24-1 to TRBJ2-2, with D perhaps matching TRBD2 (5 bases). Germline values: CDR1 KGHDR, CDR2 SFDVKD. The germline V and J ends were trimmed by 5 bases and 4 bases, with 10 bases remaining between them. This CDR3 spans 14 amino acids. CDR3 nucleotide sequence: TGTGCCACCAGTGGGGCTAGCTCCACCGGGGAGCTGTTTTTT. Its protein product is CATSGASSTGELFF.

The chain links TRBV27 to TRBJ2-7; D gene ambiguous. Per germline, CDR1 MNHEY and CDR2 SMNVEV (reference sequence). Trimming cost V 0 bases and J 0 bases, with 9 bases left between them. This CDR3 contains 15 residues. The CDR3 nucleotides read TGTGCCAGCAGTTTATCGTGGAGTGCCTCCTACGAGCAGTACTTC. It is translated as CASSLSWSASYEQYF.

V is TRBV25-1 and J is TRBJ2-7; 9 bases agree with TRBD1. The CDR3 length is 14 residues. Trimming took 7 bases from V and 2 from J; bases not matched to a gene: 6. The germline V gene has CDR1 MGHDK and CDR2 SYGVNS. The CDR3 spells CASKPGTGTYEQYF. The CDR3 region has the DNA TGTGCCAGCAAACCCGGGACAGGGACCTACGAGCAGTACTTC.

The chain employs TRBV14 and TRBJ2-7; TRBD1 aligns across 10 bases. The CDR3 is 12 residues long. Unmatched junction bases numbered 5, after V lost 3 bases and J lost 12 bases. Germline-derived CDR1 and CDR2 are SGHDN and FVKESK. The CDR3 loop is CASSQTGGLMYF. DNA of the CDR3: TGTGCCAGCAGCCAGACAGGGGGCCTTATGTACTTC.

This chain uses TRBV7-9 with TRBJ2-5, with 11 bases fitting TRBD2. The germline CDR1 and CDR2 sequences are SEHNR and FQNEAQ (reference sequence). This CDR3 comprises 19 residues. With V trimmed by 2 bases and J by 7 bases, 18 bases remained unmatched. CDR3 sequence: CASSLPNIVGTSGILTQYF. The CDR3 nucleotides read TGTGCCAGCAGCTTACCAAACATTGTGGGGACTAGCGGTATCTTGACCCAGTACTTC.

The CDR3 here is CASSPGTQDRLEAFF. For the CDR3, the DNA is TGCGCCAGCAGCCCCGGAACTCAGGACAGACTTGAAGCTTTCTTT. This chain uses TRBV4-3 with TRBJ1-1; TRBD1 might be the D (6 bases). Per the germline V gene, CDR1 is LGHNA and CDR2 is YSLEER. V was cut by 4 bases and J by 7 bases, with 19 bases left in between. There are 15 residues in the CDR3.

The V gene is TRBV3-1 (or the pseudogene TRBV3-2), the J gene TRBJ1-3, with TRBD1 identical over 7 bases. CDR3 length: 17 residues. CDR1 and CDR2 (germline): LGHDT, YNNKEL (reference sequence). V lost 0 bases to trimming and J lost 1 base; unmatched junction nucleotides: 6. The CDR3 sequence: CASSQDRGRGSGNTIYF. The CDR3 nucleotides read TGTGCCAGCAGCCAAGATCGGGGCAGGGGGTCTGGAAACACCATATATTTT.

V is TRBV28 and J is TRBJ2-3; a possible D gene is TRBD1 (5 bases). Trimming removed 6 bases from V and 8 bases from J, with 15 bases in between. Germline assignment: CDR1 MDHEN and CDR2 SYDVKM. CDR3 length: 13 amino acids. CDR3 amino acids: CASSYRERGTQYF. CDR3 bases: TGTGCCAGCAGCTACAGAGAAAGGGGTACGCAGTATTTT.

This clone is a singleton in its sample. J is TRBJ2-5 and V is TRBV15; 7 nucleotides match TRBD2. Germline assignment: CDR1 LNHNV and CDR2 YYDKDF (reference sequence). Trimming took 0 bases from V and 6 from J; bases not matched to a gene: 7. This CDR3 is built from 15 residues. The CDR3 is CATSRDWGGTQTQYF. As DNA, the CDR3 is TGTGCCACCAGCAGAGATTGGGGGGGGACGCAGACCCAGTACTTC.

The chain joins TRBV27 to TRBJ1-4; no clear D. V was trimmed by 2 bases and J by 8 bases, leaving 9 bases between them. The CDR3 covers 13 residues. Germline V lookup: CDR1 MNHEY, CDR2 SMNVEV (reference sequence). CDR3 sequence: CASSLRVGEKLFF. Here the CDR3 DNA reads TGTGCCAGCAGTTTACGGGTTGGGGAAAAACTGTTTTTT.

The chain combines TRBV7-9 with TRBJ2-1; maybe TRBD2 (6 bases). The germline V gene has CDR1 SEHNR and CDR2 FQNEAQ (reference sequence). CDR3 length: 14 amino acids. V gave up 6 bases and J gave up 8 bases, with 17 bases separating them. The DNA for the CDR3 is TGTGCCAGCAGAAGAACATTAGCGGAACATGAGCAGTTCTTC. It codes for CASRRTLAEHEQFF.

A single count supports this clone. The chain combines TRBV11-1 with TRBJ2-7; 8 bases agree with TRBD2. The CDR3 loop spans 13 amino acids. V gave up 5 bases and J gave up 6 bases; unmatched junction bases: 6. Germline-derived CDR1 and CDR2 are SGHAT and FQDESV (reference sequence). This chain's CDR3 is CASSPSGRREQYF. The CDR3 DNA reads as TGTGCCAGCAGCCCCAGCGGGAGACGCGAGCAGTACTTC. Variable domain in full (rest from reference TRBV11-1 and TRBJ2-7): EAEVAQSPRYKITEKSQAVAFWCDPISGHATLYWYRQILGQGPELLVQFQDESVVDDSQLPKDRFSAERLKGVDSTLKIQPAELGDSAMYLCASSPSGRREQYFGPGTRLTVT.

Only a few counts were recorded for this clone. The rearrangement uses TRBV6-6 and TRBJ1-5; a weak D match, TRBD1 (5 bases). The V and J ends lost 2 bases and 2 bases respectively, with 10 bases between them. CDR1 and CDR2 (germline): MNHNY, SVGAGI (reference sequence). There are 15 residues in the CDR3. The CDR3 DNA is TGTGCCAGCAGTTACGGGGGGGTGGGCAATCAGCCCCAGCATTTT. Translated, it gives CASSYGGVGNQPQHF.

The CDR3 bases are TGTGCCAGCAGTGAGACAGGGGCGAGGGGGTTAGGGATTCAGTACTTC. Its translation is CASSETGARGLGIQYF. The chain recombines TRBV28 with TRBJ2-4, with 8 bases matching TRBD1. Per germline, CDR1 MDHEN and CDR2 SYDVKM. V shed 5 bases and J 10 bases; nucleotides not matched to a gene: 16. This CDR3 contains 16 residues. The variable domain in full, completed from reference TRBV28 and TRBJ2-4, reads DVKVTQSSRYLVKRTGEKVFLECVQDMDHENMFWYRQDPGLGLRLIYFSYDVKMKEKGDIPEGYSVSREKKERFSLILESASTNQTSMYLCASSETGARGLGIQYFGAGTRLSVL.

The chain carries TRBV28 and TRBJ2-1; TRBD2 matches 13 bases. This CDR3 has 16 amino acids. V lost 5 bases and J lost 5; bases outside the gene matches: 6. From germline, CDR1 is MDHEN and CDR2 SYDVKM. The CDR3: CASSDPGTSGNNEQFF. The CDR3 region has the DNA TGTGCCAGCAGTGATCCCGGGACTAGCGGGAACAATGAGCAGTTCTTC.

V usage is TRBV19 and J usage is TRBJ1-5; TRBD1 matches 9 bases. J gave up 1 base and V 1 base, and 2 bases lay outside the gene matches. The CDR3 runs 16 residues. The germline gives CDR1 LNHDA, CDR2 SQIVND (reference sequence). The CDR3 nucleotides read TGTGCCAGTAGTATAGTCGGGACAGGGAGCAATCAGCCCCAGCATTTT. Amino acid sequence: CASSIVGTGSNQPQHF.

The J gene is TRBJ2-7, the V gene TRBV28, with D tentatively TRBD1 (5 bases). Germline CDR1 MDHEN, CDR2 SYDVKM. With 8 bases removed from V and 1 base from J, the gap between germline ends came to 15 bases. The CDR3 has 14 amino acids. The CDR3 DNA follows: TGTGCCAGCTCGGTAGGGGCCCCTTCCTACGAGCAGTACTTC. Translation: CASSVGAPSYEQYF.

The chain is built from TRBV15 and TRBJ2-3; D is ambiguous. This CDR3 comprises 14 residues. The V gene's germline CDR1 is LNHNV and CDR2 YYDKDF (reference sequence). V lost 1 base to trimming and J lost 4 bases, with 9 bases between them. CDR3 DNA: TGTGCCACCAGCAGAGCGCCAGTGGCAGATACGCAGTATTTT. Protein sequence: CATSRAPVADTQYF.